The 21 T cell receptor beta chains below were found in one sample sequenced in a study of vaccination and CD4 T cells after COVID-19. Via MiXCR, TCRdb re-called the PCR reads, giving one row per CDR3 protein. The data contain roughly 15,000 distinct CDR3 sequences, 66% of them singletons. The sample was CD4+ T cells from blood, taken after SARS-CoV-2 vaccination. These receptors came from a human donor who had recovered from COVID-19.

This sequence joins TRBV7-2 and TRBJ2-1, with D unresolved. The CDR3 contains 16 residues. Germline-derived CDR1 and CDR2 are SGHTA and FQGNSA. Deletions cut 1 base from V and 0 bases from J, with 10 bases between. This chain's CDR3 is CASSLGVRGSYNEQFF. The CDR3 DNA is TGTGCCAGCAGCTTAGGTGTACGAGGCTCCTACAATGAGCAGTTCTTC.

The chain employs TRBV11-3 and TRBJ2-3; weak D call: TRBD2 (6 bases). Germline V gene sequence: CDR1 SGHNT, CDR2 YENEEA. The CDR3 sequence is 13 residues long. V was clipped by 8 bases and J by 4 bases, with 13 bases between them. The CDR3 spells CASGYRLADTQYF. In DNA, the CDR3 is TGTGCCAGCGGATACCGACTAGCAGATACGCAGTATTTT.

The J gene is TRBJ1-6, the V gene TRBV19, with D maybe TRBD1 (5 bases). Germline values: CDR1 LNHDA, CDR2 SQIVND (reference sequence). Trimming pared 0 bases from V and 14 bases from J, leaving 11 bases between. The CDR3 runs to 13 residues. CDR3 sequence: CASSIESGATLHF. The DNA of the CDR3 is TGTGCCAGTAGTATAGAGTCTGGGGCTACCCTCCACTTT.

The chain links TRBV20-1 to TRBJ1-1; no firm D call. Trimming pared 1 base from V and 1 base from J, leaving 4 bases between. The germline V gene encodes CDR1 DFQATT and CDR2 SNEGSKA (reference sequence). CDR3 length equals 12 residues. The CDR3, as DNA: TGCAGTGCTAGAGCAGGGAACACTGAAGCTTTCTTT. Amino acids: CSARAGNTEAFF.

This rearrangement joins TRBV15 to TRBJ2-3, with D perhaps matching TRBD2 (7 bases). Germline V gene sequence: CDR1 LNHNV, CDR2 YYDKDF (reference sequence). Deletions cut 5 bases from V and 0 bases from J, with 21 bases between. The CDR3 spans 18 residues. The CDR3 here is CATSGGVTGSQSTDTQYF. CDR3 DNA: TGTGCCACCAGCGGGGGGGTCACAGGGTCCCAGAGCACAGATACGCAGTATTTT.

This clonotype appeared once. The chain recombines TRBV20-1 with TRBJ2-2; D perhaps matches TRBD1 (6 bases). Trimming shortened V by 5 bases and J by 3 bases, and 13 bases separated the two germline ends. The CDR3 runs to 14 residues. Germline V gene sequence: CDR1 DFQATT, CDR2 SNEGSKA (reference sequence). CDR3 sequence reads: CSAPRTDHTGELFF. The CDR3 DNA reads as TGCAGTGCTCCACGGACAGATCACACCGGGGAGCTGTTTTTT.

The count of this clonotype is one. The CDR3 region is CASSFSSGRDEQYF. The CDR3 DNA is TGTGCCAGCAGTTTTAGTAGCGGGAGAGACGAGCAGTACTTC. The J gene is TRBJ2-7, the V gene TRBV12-3 or TRBV12-4, with 9 positions matching TRBD2. The junction had 5 bases not matched to a gene; V was cut back by 3 bases and J by 5 bases. This CDR3 contains 14 residues.

This chain links TRBV29-1 with TRBJ1-1; D ambiguous. The CDR3 extends over 13 amino acids. The germline V gene has CDR1 SQVTM and CDR2 ANQGSEA. V shed 7 bases and J shed 0 bases, with 12 bases lying between them. In DNA form, the CDR3 reads TGCAGCGGACGGGCGCAGATGAACACTGAAGCTTTCTTT. Its translation: CSGRAQMNTEAFF.

The chain employs TRBV6-1 and TRBJ1-1; no reliable D call. The CDR3 has 13 amino acids. Trimming took 10 bases from V and 0 from J, leaving 12 bases between them. Germline V gene lookup returns CDR1 MNHNS and CDR2 SASEGT. This chain's CDR3 is CATSTVMNTEAFF. As DNA, the CDR3 is TGTGCCACTTCGACCGTCATGAACACTGAAGCTTTCTTT.

The table lists this clonotype with a few counts. This chain uses TRBV20-1 with TRBJ2-3, with a tentative D call TRBD1 (8 bases). The CDR3 length is 15 residues. Between the trimmed V and J ends, which lost 6 bases and 5 bases, there was a span of 21 bases. Germline V gene sequence: CDR1 DFQATT, CDR2 SNEGSKA (reference sequence). The CDR3 DNA sequence: TGCAGTGCCCAGGGACTTAACAGGGGGGGAGATACGCAGTATTTT. Its translation is CSAQGLNRGGDTQYF.

V usage is TRBV7-2 and J usage is TRBJ2-7; 8 bases align to TRBD1. CDR1 is SGHTA, CDR2 FQGNSA, per germline. The CDR3 spans 14 residues. J gave up 7 bases and V 2 bases, and 7 bases lay outside the gene matches. The CDR3 protein is CASSLPGGFREQYF. In nucleotides, the CDR3 is TGTGCCAGCAGCTTACCAGGGGGCTTTCGGGAGCAGTACTTC.

The CDR3 here is CSAGKETQYF. The CDR3 DNA is TGCAGTGCTGGGAAGGAGACCCAGTACTTC. The V gene is TRBV20-1, the J gene TRBJ2-5; unclear D gene. Trimming took off 5 bases at V and 5 bases at J, with 6 bases between the two ends. Germline V gene data show CDR1 as DFQATT and CDR2 as SNEGSKA (reference sequence). This CDR3 is built from 10 residues.

This chain connects TRBV12-3 or TRBV12-4 to TRBJ1-5; a possible D gene is TRBD1 (6 bases). The CDR3 length is 14 residues. V was trimmed by 5 bases and J by 6 bases, leaving 14 bases between them. CDR3: CASSTNRVFQPQHF. CDR3 DNA sequence: TGTGCCAGCAGTACCAACAGGGTATTTCAGCCCCAGCATTTT.

This rearrangement joins TRBV7-9 to TRBJ1-3, with D possibly matching TRBD1 (5 bases). V lost 5 bases, J lost 8 bases, and 10 bases lay in between. In germline, CDR1 is SEHNR, CDR2 FQNEAQ (reference sequence). The CDR3 has 12 residues. This CDR3 is CASSPGGDTIYF. For the CDR3, the DNA is TGTGCCAGCAGCCCAGGAGGGGACACCATATATTTT.

The V and J genes are TRBV27 and TRBJ2-1; 7 nucleotides agree with TRBD2. CDR1 is MNHEY and CDR2 is SMNVEV in the germline V gene (reference sequence). The CDR3 extends over 12 amino acids. V shed 8 bases, J shed 10 bases, and the junction held 8 bases outside the gene matches. The CDR3 reads CASGTTFIEQFF. CDR3 sequence (DNA): TGTGCCAGCGGGACTACCTTTATAGAGCAGTTCTTC.

The V and J genes are TRBV20-1 and TRBJ2-1; no clear D gene. The CDR3 loop spans 15 amino acids. Germline V gene data show CDR1 as DFQATT and CDR2 as SNEGSKA (reference sequence). V was cut by 0 bases and J by 4 bases, with 13 bases left in between. The CDR3 spells CSARDGLGPYNEQFF. The CDR3 DNA reads TGCAGTGCTAGAGATGGGCTAGGCCCGTACAATGAGCAGTTCTTC.

The V call is TRBV4-3, the J call TRBJ1-5; 7 nucleotides line up with TRBD1. V was pared by 0 bases and J by 7 bases, with 6 bases of the junction left unmatched. CDR1 is LGHNA, CDR2 YSLEER, per germline. The CDR3 runs 15 residues. The DNA of the CDR3 is TGCGCCAGCAGCCAAGATGGGGCAGGGGGACAGCCCCAGCATTTT. Protein sequence: CASSQDGAGGQPQHF.

This clonotype came up a few times. This sequence joins TRBV12-3 or TRBV12-4 and TRBJ1-6; no firm D call. V was cut by 4 bases and J by 8 bases, with 9 bases left in between. The CDR3 spans 13 residues. This CDR3 reads CASSSSRDSPLHF. CDR3 in DNA: TGTGCCAGCAGTTCCTCCCGGGATTCACCCCTCCACTTT.

V is TRBV20-1 and J is TRBJ2-7; 9 nucleotides align to TRBD1. Germline CDR1 reads DFQATT; CDR2 reads SNEGSKA (reference sequence). J was trimmed by 2 bases and V by 6 bases; bases with no gene match: 8. CDR3 length: 14 amino acids. CDR3 sequence: CSAELGQGAYEQYF. In DNA form, the CDR3 reads TGCAGTGCGGAACTGGGACAGGGAGCCTACGAGCAGTACTTC.

The chain joins TRBV5-1 to TRBJ1-6; maybe TRBD1 (5 bases). The V and J ends lost 0 bases and 0 bases respectively, with 7 bases between them. There are 16 residues in the CDR3. Looked up from germline, CDR1 is SGHRS and CDR2 is YFSETQ. In nucleotides, the CDR3 is TGCGCCAGCAGCTTGGGGCAGGGCTCCTATAATTCACCCCTCCACTTT. Residues: CASSLGQGSYNSPLHF.

The sample holds a few counts of this clonotype. The CDR3 loop reads CATSRDPVVGSNTEAFF. CDR3 sequence (DNA): TGTGCCACCAGCAGAGATCCTGTGGTTGGCAGCAACACTGAAGCTTTCTTT. The rearrangement joins TRBV15 to TRBJ1-1; D ambiguous. Trimming cost V 0 bases and J 2 bases, with 16 bases left between them. The CDR3 covers 17 residues. The germline gives CDR1 LNHNV, CDR2 YYDKDF (reference sequence).